Sequencing of this TCR beta chain was carried out in a study of blood T cell repertoires in COVID-19. Background on the study: The analysed material was cDNA or gDNA that came from T cells, B-cell-depleted T cells, or PBMCs.

The CDR3 covers 16 residues. V was pared by 4 bases and J by 5 bases, with 10 bases of the junction left unmatched. Germline V gene lookup returns CDR1 ENHRY and CDR2 SYGVKD. Generated by immunoSEQ multiplex PCR, the TCRdb table keeps only in-frame clones and is missing some. The table shows about 120,000 clones, with about 90% occurring only once. This TCR came from a woman aged 60-75 years with COVID-19, enrolled during active disease. The sequenced sample consisted of peripheral blood. The gene calls are TRBV10-3 and TRBJ2-1; TRBD1 aligns across 8 bases. CDR3 sequence: CAISVDRAKRHNEQFF. CDR3 DNA sequence: TGTGCCATCAGTGTGGACAGGGCTAAACGTCACAATGAGCAGTTCTTC.